This section outlines one TCR beta chain sequence together with its context. The germline V gene has CDR1 SGHTA and CDR2 FQGNSA. This CDR3 spans 16 amino acids. V lost 0 bases and J lost 1, with 11 bases in between. The data originate from a study of OX40 agonist ivuxolimab in advanced cancers. TCRdb's copy holds only in-frame clones and misses some; the assay was immunoSEQ multiplex PCR. The sample consists of roughly 25,000 clones, over 80% of them appearing once. The chain recombines TRBV7-2 with TRBJ2-3; D is unclear. The source of this sequence is an adult with an advanced solid tumor such as melanoma, head and neck, liver or kidney cancer. The specimen comprised CD4+ or CD8+ T cells sorted from blood, sampled in a trial of the OX40 agonist ivuxolimab. The CDR3 region is CASSLALTSGTDTQYF. The DNA of the CDR3 is TGTGCCAGCAGCTTAGCCCTGACATCGGGCACAGATACGCAGTATTTT.